The 32 T cell receptor beta chains in this list originate from one sample, sequenced in a study of T cell repertoires in cytomegalovirus infection. TCRdb used MiXCR to reprocess the reads, holding one entry per CDR3 protein. The sample has hundreds of thousands of distinct CDR3 sequences; 32% are singletons. For these TCRs, the target antigens are not known. The starting material was cultured CD8+ T cells from PBMCs, obtained from culture after CMV antigen stimulation. These receptor sequences come from a human donor in good health (CMV status not recorded). Some clones in this sample may be carry-over from other donors' samples.

This clonotype has ten or more counts. The CDR3 region has the DNA TGCGCCAGCAGCCTCACGAGAGGGGGTTCTCGCTATGGCTACACCTTC. Residues: CASSLTRGGSRYGYTF. This chain links TRBV4-1 with TRBJ1-2; perhaps TRBD1 as D (6 bases). CDR1 and CDR2 from the germline V gene are MGHRA and YSYEKL. The CDR3 has 16 amino acids. V was clipped by 4 bases and J by 4 bases, with 19 bases between them.

The V call is TRBV10-3, the J call TRBJ1-3; D uncertain. V was pared by 5 bases and J by 0 bases, with 8 bases between. Germline V gene lookup returns CDR1 ENHRY and CDR2 SYGVKD. The CDR3 consists of 14 residues. CDR3 amino acids: CAISQDGSGNTIYF. CDR3 in DNA: TGTGCCATCAGTCAGGACGGCTCTGGAAACACCATATATTTT.

To note about this clonotype: A much larger clone lies one base from this, so it may be a read error. The V and J genes are TRBV7-6 and TRBJ2-1, with a possible D match to TRBD1 (5 bases). Germline loops: CDR1 SGHVS, CDR2 FNYEAQ. Between the trimmed V and J ends, which lost 2 bases and 6 bases, there was a span of 8 bases. The CDR3 has 13 residues. The CDR3 DNA reads TGTGCCAGCAGCTTACTGGGGCTCAATGAGCAGTTCTTC. Protein: CASSLLGLNEQFF.

This clonotype was recorded a few times. This rearrangement joins TRBV15 to TRBJ1-2; D not certain. The V and J ends lost 0 bases and 3 bases respectively, with 11 bases between them. The CDR3 consists of 15 residues. CDR1 LNHNV and CDR2 YYDKDF come from the germline V gene (reference sequence). CDR3: CATSRDRWTDYGYTF. CDR3 bases: TGTGCCACCAGCAGAGATCGATGGACGGACTATGGCTACACCTTC.

The gene calls are TRBV6-5 and TRBJ2-1, with 9 nucleotides matching TRBD2. The CDR3 loop spans 16 amino acids. V lost 5 bases to trimming and J lost 2 bases; unmatched junction nucleotides: 7. Germline V CDR1 and CDR2: MNHEY, SVGAGI. CDR3 sequence: CASSPQSGGPYNEQFF. The CDR3 nucleotides are TGTGCCAGCAGTCCCCAAAGCGGGGGGCCCTACAATGAGCAGTTCTTC.

A word on this clonotype: At one end the junction does not follow the germline gene, possibly because of a read error. The V and J genes are TRBV19 and TRBJ2-1, with TRBD1 identical over 10 bases. Germline CDR1 LNHDA, CDR2 SQIVND (reference sequence). The length of the CDR3 is 15 residues. The CDR3 loop is CANSIPTGGQVEQFF. Here the CDR3 DNA reads TGTGCCAATAGTATCCCGACAGGGGGCCAGGTTGAGCAGTTCTTC.

The rearrangement joins TRBV28 to TRBJ2-7, with TRBD1 matching 7 bases. The CDR3 runs 15 residues. The germline CDR1 and CDR2 sequences are MDHEN and SYDVKM. J was trimmed by 3 bases and V by 6 bases; bases with no gene match: 11. Here the CDR3 reads CASRSSQGDLYEQYV. The CDR3 DNA follows: TGTGCCAGCAGGTCGAGTCAGGGGGACCTCTACGAGCAGTACGTC.

This sequence joins TRBV10-3 and TRBJ1-2; no firm D call. Per germline, CDR1 ENHRY and CDR2 SYGVKD. With 2 bases removed from V and 4 bases from J, the gap between germline ends came to 8 bases. CDR3 length: 13 amino acids. For the CDR3, the DNA is TGTGCCATCAGTGAGGTCACTCTCTATGGCTACACCTTC. Residues: CAISEVTLYGYTF.

The chain employs TRBV7-8 and TRBJ2-7; 7 nucleotides line up with TRBD2. Germline V gives CDR1 SGHVS, CDR2 FQNEAQ. The CDR3 contains 15 residues. V shed 1 base, J shed 4 bases, and the junction held 7 bases outside the gene matches. Here the CDR3 DNA reads TGTGCCAGCAGCTTAGTAGGATGGGAGGGATACGAGCAGTACTTC. It codes for CASSLVGWEGYEQYF.

This clonotype showed up many times. V gene TRBV7-2 combines with J gene TRBJ2-3, with 8 bases aligning to TRBD2. The CDR3 sequence is 15 residues long. Germline V lookup: CDR1 SGHTA, CDR2 FQGNSA. V was pared by 7 bases and J by 0 bases, with 6 bases of the junction left unmatched. Here the CDR3 reads CASMLLAGSTDTQYF. The CDR3 DNA reads TGTGCCAGCATGCTTTTAGCGGGGAGCACAGATACGCAGTATTTT.

This clonotype has only a few counts. V usage is TRBV4-1 and J usage is TRBJ2-1; TRBD2 matches at 8 bases. J lost 8 bases, V lost 3 bases, and 6 bases had no gene match. The CDR3 loop spans 14 amino acids. The germline CDR1 and CDR2 sequences are MGHRA and YSYEKL. CDR3 nucleotide sequence: TGCGCCAGCAGCCAGGGACCCGGGAGGGATGAGCAGTTCTTC. Encoded protein: CASSQGPGRDEQFF.

The V call is TRBV7-6, the J call TRBJ1-1; the match to TRBD1 covers 7 bases. The CDR3 runs to 14 residues. The germline CDR1 and CDR2 sequences are SGHVS and FNYEAQ. The trim removed 5 bases at V and 6 bases at J, leaving 9 bases unmatched. CDR3 sequence (DNA): TGTGCCAGCAGCCCCGCCGACAGGGTCGCTGAAGCTTTCTTT. This sequence encodes CASSPADRVAEAFF. The full variable domain, in which reference TRBV7-6 and TRBJ1-1 provide the parts outside the CDR3, is GAGVSQSPRYKVTKRGQDVALRCDPISGHVSLYWYRQALGQGPEFLTYFNYEAQQDKSGLPNDRFSAERPEGSISTLTIQRTEQRDSAMYRCASSPADRVAEAFFGQGTRLTVV.

This clonotype occurred a few times. A much larger clone is a single base away; this may be a read error. V and J are TRBV7-2 and TRBJ2-7, with a tentative D call TRBD1 (6 bases). The CDR3 is 14 amino acids. Germline assignment: CDR1 SGHTA and CDR2 FQGNSA. CDR3 DNA sequence: TGTGCCAACAGCGTCAGGGGTAGGTCCTACGAGCAGTACGTC. This encodes CANSVRGRSYEQYV.

This clonotype was observed a handful of times. This rearrangement joins TRBV2 to TRBJ1-6; D remains ambiguous. Trimming took off 1 base at V and 2 bases at J, with 3 bases between the two ends. The germline CDR1 and CDR2 sequences are SNHLY and FYNNEI. There are 14 residues in the CDR3. CDR3 amino acids: CASSEGAYNSPLHF. The CDR3 bases are TGTGCCAGCAGTGAAGGGGCCTATAATTCACCCCTCCACTTT. The whole variable domain, remainder taken from reference TRBV2 and TRBJ1-6, is EPEVTQTPSHQVTQMGQEVILRCVPISNHLYFYWYRQILGQKVEFLVSFYNNEISEKSEIFDDQFSVERPDGSNFTLKIRSTKLEDSAMYFCASSEGAYNSPLHFGNGTRLTVT.

This clonotype was counted a few times. The J gene is TRBJ1-1, the V gene TRBV11-3; no clear D. The length of the CDR3 is 13 residues. Germline V gene sequence: CDR1 SGHNT, CDR2 YENEEA. Between the trimmed V and J ends, which lost 5 bases and 4 bases, there was a span of 11 bases. The CDR3 coding sequence is TGTGCCAGCAGCCTAAAGTCGGGCACTGAAGCTTTCTTT. Translated: CASSLKSGTEAFF.

This clonotype has only a few counts. The rearrangement joins TRBV11-2 to TRBJ2-3, with TRBD1 matching 7 bases. CDR1 and CDR2 from the germline V gene are SGHAT and FQNNGV. J lost 2 bases, V lost 6 bases, and 8 bases had no gene match. The CDR3 runs 15 residues. The CDR3 loop is CASRRTGPYTDTQYF. The CDR3, as DNA: TGTGCCAGCAGGAGGACAGGACCCTACACAGATACGCAGTATTTT.

In its sample, this clonotype was seen many times. V gene TRBV7-2 combines with J gene TRBJ2-1, with TRBD1 matching 10 bases. This CDR3 spans 18 amino acids. Germline V CDR1 and CDR2: SGHTA, FQGNSA. Germline trimming cut 5 bases from V and 3 bases from J; bases unmatched to any gene: 13. CDR3 sequence reads: CASSPRDRGSVHYNEQFF. The CDR3 coding sequence is TGTGCCAGCAGCCCCCGGGACAGGGGTTCCGTCCACTACAATGAGCAGTTCTTC.

The chain couples TRBV5-5 to TRBJ2-7; D is ambiguous. V lost 2 bases to trimming and J lost 5 bases, with 8 bases between them. This CDR3 has 12 amino acids. Germline-derived CDR1 and CDR2 are SGHKS and YYEKEE (reference sequence). The CDR3 loop is CASSFRGNEQYF. The CDR3 nucleotides read TGTGCCAGCAGCTTCCGCGGCAACGAGCAGTACTTC.

This clonotype was seen a few times. This chain links TRBV7-2 with TRBJ1-1; TRBD1 is a possible D gene (6 bases). The germline V and J ends were trimmed by 5 bases and 0 bases, with 16 bases remaining between them. This CDR3 region has 16 residues. Per germline, CDR1 SGHTA and CDR2 FQGNSA. Here the CDR3 DNA reads TGTGCCAGCAGCCGGGACAATCCCTCGTTGAACACTGAAGCTTTCTTT. This gives the protein CASSRDNPSLNTEAFF.

The J gene is TRBJ2-2, the V gene TRBV6-2 or TRBV6-3, with D possibly matching TRBD2 (5 bases). Trimming took 6 bases from V and 7 from J, leaving 9 bases between them. This CDR3 is built from 12 residues. From germline, CDR1 is MNHEY and CDR2 SVGEGT. The CDR3 reads CASRTGFGELFF. The CDR3 DNA reads as TGTGCCAGCAGAACGGGGTTCGGGGAGCTGTTTTTT.

The chain links TRBV20-1 to TRBJ1-2; TRBD1 agrees at 10 bases. The trim removed 0 bases at V and 3 bases at J, leaving 4 bases unmatched. Looked up from germline, CDR1 is DFQATT and CDR2 is SNEGSKA (reference sequence). The CDR3 is 15 residues long. CDR3 in DNA: TGCAGTGCTAGAGAACCGGGACAGGGGTACTATGGCTACACCTTC. This translates into CSAREPGQGYYGYTF.

The chain employs TRBV25-1 and TRBJ2-5; D ambiguous. The CDR3 sequence is 14 residues long. CDR1 is MGHDK and CDR2 is SYGVNS in the germline V gene. The CDR3 bases are TGTGCTTTCCTATACGGCTCACTCGGAGAGACCCAGTACTTC. Translating it yields CAFLYGSLGETQYF.

This clonotype has at least ten counts. This chain uses TRBV7-8 with TRBJ1-1, with a possible D match to TRBD1 (6 bases). In germline, CDR1 is SGHVS, CDR2 FQNEAQ. With 3 bases removed from V and 1 base from J, the gap between germline ends came to 9 bases. The length of the CDR3 is 14 residues. For the CDR3, the DNA is TGTGCCAGCAGCTTGGGACAAACGAACACTGAAGCTTTCTTT. Protein: CASSLGQTNTEAFF.

This clonotype was found a few times. This chain joins TRBV7-2 and TRBJ2-6; D uncertain. V was pared by 1 base and J by 1 base, with 8 bases between. The CDR3 totals 16 residues. Germline values: CDR1 SGHTA, CDR2 FQGNSA. CDR3 residues: CASSLDGASGANVLTF. DNA for the CDR3: TGTGCCAGCAGCTTAGATGGTGCGTCTGGGGCCAACGTCCTGACTTTC. The complete variable domain, with remaining parts taken from reference TRBV7-2 and TRBJ2-6, reads GAGVSQSPSNKVTEKGKDVELRCDPISGHTALYWYRQSLGQGLEFLIYFQGNSAPDKSGLPSDRFSAERTGGSVSTLTIQRTQQEDSAVYLCASSLDGASGANVLTFGAGSRLTVL.

In its sample, this clonotype was seen a few times. V usage is TRBV11-2 and J usage is TRBJ2-5; D is unclear. The CDR3 sequence is 13 residues long. Germline values: CDR1 SGHAT, CDR2 FQNNGV. V gave up 5 bases and J gave up 2 bases, with 9 bases separating them. CDR3 coding DNA: TGTGCCAGCAGCGATTATTCGCAAGAGACCCAGTACTTC. It specifies CASSDYSQETQYF.

In DNA, the CDR3 is TGTGCCAGCAGCTACGGACAGAACAATTCACCCCTCCACTTT. Protein product: CASSYGQNNSPLHF. The chain employs TRBV11-1 and TRBJ1-6; maybe TRBD1 (6 bases). CDR1 SGHAT and CDR2 FQDESV come from the germline V gene (reference sequence). The CDR3 totals 14 residues. Trimming took off 4 bases at V and 7 bases at J, with 11 bases between the two ends.

The chain is built from TRBV7-9 and TRBJ2-1; 10 bases align to TRBD1. The CDR3 is made up of 15 amino acids. The germline V gene encodes CDR1 SEHNR and CDR2 FQNEAQ (reference sequence). The junction had 6 bases not matched to a gene; V was cut back by 4 bases and J by 6 bases. This CDR3 reads CASSSPGQGTNEQFF. CDR3 coding DNA: TGTGCCAGCAGCTCCCCGGGACAGGGGACCAATGAGCAGTTCTTC.

V usage is TRBV4-1 and J usage is TRBJ2-5; 9 bases map to TRBD1. This CDR3 contains 16 residues. CDR1 and CDR2 from the germline V gene are MGHRA and YSYEKL. V shed 3 bases, J shed 0 bases, and the junction held 5 bases outside the gene matches. The chain's CDR3 is CASSQNGQGNQETQYF. The CDR3 nucleotides read TGCGCCAGCAGCCAGAACGGACAGGGGAACCAAGAGACCCAGTACTTC.

This clonotype was picked up many times. V usage is TRBV7-8 and J usage is TRBJ1-4, with 7 bases aligning to TRBD1. In germline, CDR1 is SGHVS, CDR2 FQNEAQ. The CDR3 is made up of 15 amino acids. V lost 5 bases to trimming and J lost 6 bases; unmatched junction nucleotides: 9. The CDR3 coding sequence is TGTGCCAGCAGCCGCAAAGGGGGCGTGTATGAAAAACTGTTTTTT. Protein: CASSRKGGVYEKLFF.

This rearrangement joins TRBV12-3 or TRBV12-4 to TRBJ2-1, with 9 bases aligning to TRBD2. With V trimmed by 7 bases and J by 6 bases, 7 bases remained unmatched. The CDR3 spans 14 residues. The CDR3 protein is CASTGGGASNEQFF. The CDR3 DNA is TGTGCCAGCACCGGCGGGGGGGCTTCCAATGAGCAGTTCTTC.

The V gene is TRBV2, the J gene TRBJ1-2; a weak D match, TRBD1 (6 bases). This CDR3 region has 14 residues. CDR1 and CDR2 from the germline V gene are SNHLY and FYNNEI. V was trimmed by 7 bases and J by 12 bases, leaving 24 bases between them. The CDR3 sequence: CASTEGGYGFIDTF. The CDR3 DNA reads as TGTGCCAGCACCGAGGGGGGCTACGGGTTTATCGACACCTTC.

V and J are TRBV19 and TRBJ1-6; no firm D call. Germline V lookup: CDR1 LNHDA, CDR2 SQIVND (reference sequence). Between the trimmed V and J ends, which lost 2 bases and 9 bases, there was a span of 11 bases. CDR3 length: 14 residues. The CDR3 protein is CASSIPGTGSPLHF. The CDR3 DNA reads TGTGCCAGTAGTATACCCGGCACGGGTTCACCCCTCCACTTT.